This T cell receptor (beta chain) was sequenced for a study of patients and donors after allogeneic stem cell transplantation. TCRdb called the RT-PCR reads again in MiXCR, with one record for every CDR3 protein. Here the sample spans some 40,000 distinct CDR3 sequences, roughly 30% being singletons. In this sample, this clonotype turned up many times. Sequencing was performed on blood, either unsorted or a sorted T cell fraction (not recorded which). This receptor was identified in a human donor who was either an allogeneic HSCT recipient or a stem cell or donor lymphocyte infusion donor (not recorded which). It is not recorded whose cells these are; they may come from a transplant donor.

DNA for the CDR3: TGCAGCGTCGTGGCGAGGGCTGGGAACACTGAAGCTTTCTTT. Its protein product is CSVVARAGNTEAFF. The chain is built from TRBV29-1 and TRBJ1-1; D remains ambiguous. The V gene lost 6 bases and the J gene lost 1 base, with 15 bases spanning the gap. This CDR3 has 14 amino acids. The germline CDR1 and CDR2 sequences are SQVTM and ANQGSEA.